This T cell receptor (beta chain) was retrieved from a study of T cell repertoires in cytomegalovirus infection. For the study at large: Public TCR beta signatures were indicative of both CMV infection and a matching HLA type. Broader study findings: Carriers of CMV and the relevant HLA type were discriminated by public TCR beta frequency.

At least ten counts were recorded for this clonotype. Antigen specificity is unknown. One entry per CDR3 protein results from TCRdb running MiXCR on the reads. The sample records more than 150,000 distinct CDR3 sequences, roughly a quarter being singletons. The CDR3 extends over 12 amino acids. Trimming cost V 1 base and J 1 base, with 1 base left between them. CDR1 and CDR2 from the germline V gene are SEHNR and FQNEAQ (reference sequence). The V call is TRBV7-9, the J call TRBJ1-2, with D unclear. This sequence originates from a human donor in good health (CMV status not recorded). Some clones in this sample may be carry-over from other donors' samples. Sequenced input: PBMCs. The CDR3 here is CASSLDNYGYTF. CDR3 coding DNA: TGTGCCAGCAGCTTAGATAACTATGGCTACACCTTC.